The 17 T cell receptor beta chains given below trace back to one sample, sequenced in a study of blood T cell repertoires in COVID-19 (dated by TCRdb to 2018 to 2020). Receptor libraries were prepared by the immunoSEQ multiplex PCR assay. As stored in TCRdb, this immuneACCESS dataset retains in-frame rearrangements with V and J assigned. A fraction of the clones does not appear; measured against another copy, unresolved V genes explain less than half of the discrepancy, and the remainder lacks a known reason. The sample includes over 300,000 clones, with around 91% observed a single time. The top ten hold roughly a tenth of the sample. Sequencing was performed on PBMCs or T cells enriched from blood (not recorded which). Source of these receptors: a woman aged 40 to 49 who had recovered from COVID-19.

The chain carries TRBV11-3 and TRBJ1-2; no clear D gene. This CDR3 comprises 13 residues. V shed 3 bases and J shed 14 bases, with 19 bases lying between them. Germline V gene data show CDR1 as SGHNT and CDR2 as YENEEA. CDR3 sequence reads: CASSLTKTSQGTF. CDR3 nucleotide sequence: TGTGCCAGCAGCTTGACTAAGACCTCGCAAGGGACCTTC.

This rearrangement joins TRBV9 to TRBJ2-1; TRBD2 aligns across 9 bases. The germline CDR1 and CDR2 sequences are SGDLS and YYNGEE. The CDR3 runs to 19 residues. The V gene end was trimmed by 0 bases and the J gene end by 0 bases; junction bases not matched to a gene: 10. CDR3: CASSVAGGTSLSSYNEQFF. Here the CDR3 DNA reads TGTGCCAGCAGCGTAGCGGGAGGGACTAGCTTGAGCTCCTACAATGAGCAGTTCTTC.

This clone was counted many times. The chain combines TRBV28 with TRBJ2-7; 9 bases fit TRBD1. CDR1 is MDHEN and CDR2 is SYDVKM in the germline V gene. Trimming took 2 bases from V and 7 from J; bases not matched to a gene: 9. There are 15 residues in the CDR3. CDR3 residues: CASSLMGQGNEEQYF. The CDR3 region has the DNA TGTGCCAGCAGTTTAATGGGACAGGGAAATGAGGAGCAGTACTTC.

The V call is TRBV29-1, the J call TRBJ2-1; tentatively, D is TRBD1 (5 bases). The CDR3 extends over 14 amino acids. Trimming left V 6 bases short and J 6 bases short, with 18 bases between. Germline CDR1 and CDR2: SQVTM and ANQGSEA. The CDR3 spells CSVPGQGAINEQFF. In DNA form, the CDR3 reads TGCAGCGTCCCAGGACAAGGGGCAATCAATGAGCAGTTCTTC.

The chain recombines TRBV19 with TRBJ1-3; the D gene is possibly TRBD1 (5 bases). V lost 5 bases, J lost 1 base, and 21 bases lay in between. CDR1 and CDR2 from the germline V gene are LNHDA and SQIVND (reference sequence). The CDR3 has 18 residues. Written as DNA, the CDR3 is TGTGCCAGTAGTCCATCAACGCGCTCAGGGTGGTCTGGAAACACCATATATTTT. Residues: CASSPSTRSGWSGNTIYF. Full variable domain (outside the CDR3, taken from reference TRBV19 and TRBJ1-3): DGGITQSPKYLFRKEGQNVTLSCEQNLNHDAMYWYRQDPGQGLRLIYYSQIVNDFQKGDIAEGYSVSREKKESFPLTVTSAQKNPTAFYLCASSPSTRSGWSGNTIYFGEGSWLTVV.

This clone has only a few counts. The chain couples TRBV2 to TRBJ2-5; maybe TRBD2 (7 bases). CDR3 length equals 14 residues. The germline V gene has CDR1 SNHLY and CDR2 FYNNEI. The V end lost 11 bases, the J end lost 3 bases, and 19 bases lay between the germline ends. The CDR3 bases are TGTGCCGCAAGTAGGGGGGGGGCCGAAGAGACCCAGTACTTC. It codes for CAASRGGAEETQYF.

This chain links TRBV6-1 with TRBJ1-4, with 7 bases that match TRBD1. Germline CDR1 is MNHNS and CDR2 is SASEGT. V lost 0 bases, J lost 7 bases, and 5 bases stayed unmatched. The CDR3 runs 15 residues. The CDR3 is CASSEAHAGGEKLFF. In nucleotides, the CDR3 is TGTGCCAGCAGTGAAGCTCACGCAGGGGGTGAAAAACTGTTTTTT.

Notes on this clone: One junction end disagrees with the germline gene, perhaps due to a read error. V gene TRBV7-7 combines with J gene TRBJ2-3; tentatively, D is TRBD2 (7 bases). The CDR3 runs to 16 residues. The germline CDR1 and CDR2 sequences are SSHAT and FNYEAQ (reference sequence). The CDR3 loop reads CASSLSPEGGLDTQYF. The DNA of the CDR3 is TGTGCTAGCAGCTTATCTCCCGAGGGGGGGCTAGATACGCAGTATTTT.

The genes are TRBV27 and TRBJ1-6; 11 bases align to TRBD1. Losses at the gene ends were 5 bases for V and 6 bases for J; bases not matched to a gene: 18. CDR3 length equals 20 residues. Germline V gene lookup returns CDR1 MNHEY and CDR2 SMNVEV (reference sequence). The CDR3 bases are TGTGCCAGCAGTGGCCTCGGGACAGGGGGGGATTATACGATTAATTCACCCCTCCACTTT. Translated, it gives CASSGLGTGGDYTINSPLHF.

As to this clone: Other DNA sequences in the sample encode the same CDR3. This chain links TRBV18 with TRBJ2-5; 9 nucleotides align to TRBD1. The germline V gene encodes CDR1 KGHSH and CDR2 LQKENI. Trimming took 4 bases from V and 5 from J; bases not matched to a gene: 11. This CDR3 contains 16 residues. In DNA, the CDR3 is TGTGCCAGCTCACTGAACAGGGGGCGAGGGATGGAGACCCAGTACTTC. Protein: CASSLNRGRGMETQYF.

The chain couples TRBV28 to TRBJ1-4; D unclear. The germline gives CDR1 MDHEN, CDR2 SYDVKM. This CDR3 has 12 residues. Trimming took 7 bases from V and 7 from J, leaving 10 bases between them. CDR3 DNA sequence: TGTGCCAGCACCTTGGGGAGTGAAAAACTGTTTTTT. This encodes CASTLGSEKLFF. Full variable domain (outside the CDR3, taken from reference TRBV28 and TRBJ1-4): DVKVTQSSRYLVKRTGEKVFLECVQDMDHENMFWYRQDPGLGLRLIYFSYDVKMKEKGDIPEGYSVSREKKERFSLILESASTNQTSMYLCASTLGSEKLFFGSGTQLSVL.

J is TRBJ2-2 and V is TRBV19, with 12 bases aligning to TRBD2. V gave up 6 bases and J gave up 0 bases; unmatched junction bases: 2. This CDR3 is built from 16 residues. In germline, CDR1 is LNHDA, CDR2 SQIVND (reference sequence). The CDR3 DNA is TGTGCCAGTAGGACTAGCGGGGGCCCGAACACCGGGGAGCTGTTTTTT. This translates into CASRTSGGPNTGELFF.

The J gene is TRBJ2-5, the V gene TRBV10-1, with D unclear. This CDR3 is 13 amino acids long. Germline loops: CDR1 WNHNN, CDR2 SYGVQD (reference sequence). With 2 bases removed from V and 6 bases from J, the gap between germline ends came to 10 bases. This CDR3 is CASSEGWQQTQYF. The CDR3 DNA follows: TGCGCCAGCAGTGAGGGCTGGCAACAGACCCAGTACTTC.

CDR3: CASSFERGETEAFF. In DNA form, the CDR3 reads TGTGCCAGCAGCTTCGAGCGGGGGGAGACTGAAGCTTTCTTT. The genes are TRBV7-9 and TRBJ1-1, with a possible D match to TRBD1 (5 bases). CDR1 is SEHNR and CDR2 is FQNEAQ in the germline V gene (reference sequence). V lost 3 bases and J 5 bases, leaving 13 bases between the germline ends. The CDR3 is 14 residues long.

The V and J genes are TRBV7-3 and TRBJ2-3, with a tentative D call TRBD2 (6 bases). Germline V lookup: CDR1 SGHTA, CDR2 FQGTGA. V was cut by 6 bases and J by 0 bases, with 10 bases left in between. The CDR3 length is 14 residues. The CDR3 nucleotides read TGTGCCAGCAGGGAAGGACTAAGCACAGATACGCAGTATTTT. Protein sequence: CASREGLSTDTQYF.

V usage is TRBV15 and J usage is TRBJ1-2; 7 positions agree with TRBD1. After removal of 5 bases from V and 7 bases from J, the junction contained 10 bases not matched to a gene. Germline V CDR1 and CDR2: LNHNV, YYDKDF (reference sequence). The CDR3 has 14 residues. CDR3 loop: CATSVGTALGGYTF. The CDR3 coding sequence is TGTGCCACCAGCGTAGGGACAGCTCTGGGTGGCTACACCTTC.

This chain links TRBV7-2 with TRBJ2-5, with D perhaps matching TRBD2 (6 bases). CDR1 and CDR2 (germline): SGHTA, FQGNSA. The CDR3 is 12 amino acids. V lost 4 bases to trimming and J lost 9 bases, with 12 bases between them. The CDR3 protein is CASSWATSSQYF. The CDR3 region has the DNA TGTGCCAGCAGCTGGGCGACTAGTTCCCAGTACTTC.